The 19 T cell receptor beta chains in this list originate from one sample, sequenced in a study of blood T cell repertoires in COVID-19. Produced via immunoSEQ multiplex PCR; TCRdb's table is partial and in-frame only. The sample comprises roughly 46,000 clones, 88% of which are singletons, and 8% to 10% rests with the top ten. The sample was peripheral blood. The source of these receptors is a man aged 50 or older with active COVID-19.

The gene calls are TRBV28 and TRBJ1-4, with a possible D match to TRBD1 (5 bases). The CDR3 loop spans 14 amino acids. The germline V gene encodes CDR1 MDHEN and CDR2 SYDVKM. The ends were cut back, 6 bases at V and 10 bases at J, with 18 bases in the middle. This CDR3 is CASSLGGSEVKLFF. The CDR3 coding sequence is TGTGCCAGCAGCCTGGGGGGATCAGAGGTAAAACTGTTTTTT.

The gene calls are TRBV6-1 and TRBJ2-7, with D possibly TRBD1 on 5 matching bases. Trimming pared 0 bases from V and 2 bases from J, leaving 11 bases between. Germline values: CDR1 MNHNS, CDR2 SASEGT. The CDR3 is 15 residues long. The CDR3 DNA reads TGTGCCAGCAGTGAAGCGGAGACAGCAACCTACGAGCAGTACTTC. Its protein product is CASSEAETATYEQYF.

CDR3 DNA: TGTGCCAGCAGCTTAACCGGGACTACGGCTGGAGAGACCCAGTACTTC. It specifies CASSLTGTTAGETQYF. The chain is built from TRBV7-3 and TRBJ2-5, with 7 bases identical to TRBD2. This CDR3 has 16 amino acids. V shed 0 bases and J 4 bases; nucleotides not matched to a gene: 8. Germline CDR1 is SGHTA and CDR2 is FQGTGA.

The sample holds a few counts of this clone. The V and J genes are TRBV4-1 and TRBJ2-3; 13 positions match TRBD2. The junction had 6 bases not matched to a gene; V was cut back by 3 bases and J by 0 bases. Germline V gene lookup returns CDR1 MGHRA and CDR2 YSYEKL. The CDR3 runs 18 residues. CDR3 sequence (DNA): TGCGCCAGCAGCCAGGGCCGACTAGCGGGGGGTAGCACAGATACGCAGTATTTT. It encodes CASSQGRLAGGSTDTQYF.

This clone was recorded once. This chain uses TRBV5-1 with TRBJ1-6, with D unclear. The CDR3 extends over 14 amino acids. Germline loops: CDR1 SGHRS, CDR2 YFSETQ. V was cut by 4 bases and J by 8 bases, with 13 bases left in between. The CDR3 coding sequence is TGCGCCAGCAGCGAAGCGGACCGCCATTCACCCCTCCACTTT. Its translation is CASSEADRHSPLHF.

The chain links TRBV5-6 to TRBJ2-7; the D is unclear. Germline assignment: CDR1 SGHDT and CDR2 YYEEEE. Trimming left V 0 bases short and J 4 bases short, with 11 bases between. The CDR3 has 14 amino acids. The CDR3 loop reads CASSLGATVYEQYF. As DNA, the CDR3 is TGTGCCAGCAGCTTGGGGGCGACCGTTTACGAGCAGTACTTC.

The chain links TRBV5-5 to TRBJ2-3, with 10 bases lining up with TRBD1. The CDR3 loop spans 16 amino acids. From germline, CDR1 is SGHKS and CDR2 YYEKEE (reference sequence). V trimming: 4 bases; J trimming: 1 base; junction bases outside the gene matches: 6. The CDR3 sequence: CASSTGTGVRTDTQYF. DNA of the CDR3: TGTGCCAGCAGCACCGGGACAGGGGTCCGCACAGATACGCAGTATTTT.

A remark on this clone: Other DNA sequences in the same sample also yield this CDR3. The chain links TRBV19 to TRBJ1-1, with D unclear. The V and J ends lost 2 bases and 0 bases respectively, with 4 bases between them. The CDR3 is 13 residues long. Germline lookup yields CDR1 LNHDA and CDR2 SQIVND (reference sequence). In nucleotides, the CDR3 is TGTGCCAGTAGTATAAGCGTGAACACTGAAGCTTTCTTT. Amino acid sequence: CASSISVNTEAFF.

The rearrangement links TRBV7-2 to TRBJ1-1; TRBD1 might be the D (6 bases). With 4 bases removed from V and 4 bases from J, the gap between germline ends came to 13 bases. The CDR3 length is 14 residues. Germline CDR1 reads SGHTA; CDR2 reads FQGNSA. CDR3 region: CASSYRRTVTEAFF. CDR3 nucleotides: TGTGCCAGCAGCTACAGAAGGACAGTCACTGAAGCTTTCTTT.

The chain employs TRBV6-6 and TRBJ2-1, with TRBD2 identical over 12 bases. V lost 6 bases to trimming and J lost 4 bases; unmatched junction nucleotides: 4. The CDR3 consists of 15 residues. Germline values: CDR1 MNHNY, CDR2 SVGAGI (reference sequence). The CDR3 DNA is TGTGCCAGCAGCCAACTAGCGGGGGGTTACAATGAGCAGTTCTTC. Its translation is CASSQLAGGYNEQFF.

This chain connects TRBV5-1 to TRBJ2-7, with D possibly TRBD1 on 6 matching bases. In germline, CDR1 is SGHRS, CDR2 YFSETQ. The V end lost 1 base, the J end lost 2 bases, and 13 bases lay between the germline ends. The CDR3 loop spans 15 amino acids. Here the CDR3 reads CASSLSQGLTYEQYF. Written as DNA, the CDR3 is TGCGCCAGCAGCTTGTCACAGGGTTTAACCTACGAGCAGTACTTC. The complete variable domain, with remaining parts taken from reference TRBV5-1 and TRBJ2-7, reads KAGVTQTPRYLIKTRGQQVTLSCSPISGHRSVSWYQQTPGQGLQFLFEYFSETQRNKGNFPGRFSGRQFSNSRSEMNVSTLELGDSALYLCASSLSQGLTYEQYFGPGTRLTVT.

The chain uses TRBV28 and TRBJ2-2; D uncertain. Trimming left V 6 bases short and J 3 bases short, with 8 bases between. The CDR3 totals 13 residues. Germline CDR1 reads MDHEN; CDR2 reads SYDVKM. The CDR3 sequence: CASRVGYTGELFF. In nucleotides, the CDR3 is TGTGCCAGCAGGGTCGGGTACACCGGGGAGCTGTTTTTT. Variable domain in full (rest from reference TRBV28 and TRBJ2-2): DVKVTQSSRYLVKRTGEKVFLECVQDMDHENMFWYRQDPGLGLRLIYFSYDVKMKEKGDIPEGYSVSREKKERFSLILESASTNQTSMYLCASRVGYTGELFFGEGSRLTVL.

A few counts support this clone. The sample holds other DNA sequences that translate to the same CDR3. This rearrangement joins TRBV7-9 to TRBJ2-7, with 11 bases identical to TRBD2. V lost 5 bases and J lost 6; bases outside the gene matches: 3. This CDR3 region has 13 residues. CDR1 and CDR2 (germline): SEHNR, FQNEAQ (reference sequence). CDR3 nucleotide sequence: TGTGCCAGCAGCCTAGGGACTAGCGGCGAGCAGTACTTC. Translating gives CASSLGTSGEQYF.

V gene TRBV2 combines with J gene TRBJ2-5; possibly TRBD1 for D (6 bases). This CDR3 has 18 residues. Trimming stripped 7 bases from V and 5 bases from J, with 29 bases between. CDR1 and CDR2 (germline): SNHLY, FYNNEI. The CDR3 here is CASILGHRQGSWLETQYF. The CDR3 DNA reads as TGTGCCAGCATCCTCGGCCACCGGCAGGGGAGTTGGTTGGAGACCCAGTACTTC.

J is TRBJ1-1 and V is TRBV27; perhaps TRBD1 as D (5 bases). Germline CDR1 is MNHEY and CDR2 is SMNVEV (reference sequence). Trimming took 2 bases from V and 2 from J, leaving 12 bases between them. The length of the CDR3 is 15 residues. CDR3 sequence reads: CASSLGRWGNTEAFF. The CDR3 DNA reads TGTGCCAGCAGTTTAGGACGATGGGGCAACACTGAAGCTTTCTTT.

This chain links TRBV3-1 (or the pseudogene TRBV3-2) with TRBJ2-1; 8 bases are shared with TRBD2. Germline values: CDR1 LGHDT, CDR2 YNNKEL (reference sequence). The V segment lost 1 base and the J segment 7 bases; nucleotides outside the gene matches: 12. The CDR3 consists of 17 residues. The CDR3 coding sequence is TGTGCCAGCAGCCAAGGGGAAGTGCGGGGGGCCGGAAATGAGCAGTTCTTC. It codes for CASSQGEVRGAGNEQFF.

V gene TRBV24-1 combines with J gene TRBJ1-3; possibly TRBD1 for D (6 bases). This CDR3 spans 15 amino acids. V was trimmed by 3 bases and J by 3 bases, leaving 11 bases between them. The germline V gene encodes CDR1 KGHDR and CDR2 SFDVKD. The CDR3 here is CATSDASGVGNTIYF. CDR3 DNA: TGTGCCACCAGTGATGCCTCAGGGGTTGGAAACACCATATATTTT.

There are a few counts of this clone. V usage is TRBV28 and J usage is TRBJ2-2, with 10 bases fitting TRBD2. V gave up 5 bases and J gave up 9 bases; unmatched junction bases: 6. Germline CDR1 MDHEN, CDR2 SYDVKM. The length of the CDR3 is 14 residues. The CDR3: CASSGTSGNRELFF. DNA of the CDR3: TGTGCCAGCAGTGGTACTAGCGGGAACCGGGAGCTGTTTTTT.

This clone came up once. The V and J genes are TRBV5-1 and TRBJ2-2; 8 nucleotides agree with TRBD2. Germline loops: CDR1 SGHRS, CDR2 YFSETQ. V shed 4 bases and J 0 bases; nucleotides not matched to a gene: 2. This CDR3 spans 15 amino acids. The CDR3 sequence: CASSPGGTNTGELFF. The CDR3 nucleotides are TGCGCCAGCAGCCCGGGGGGGACGAACACCGGGGAGCTGTTTTTT.